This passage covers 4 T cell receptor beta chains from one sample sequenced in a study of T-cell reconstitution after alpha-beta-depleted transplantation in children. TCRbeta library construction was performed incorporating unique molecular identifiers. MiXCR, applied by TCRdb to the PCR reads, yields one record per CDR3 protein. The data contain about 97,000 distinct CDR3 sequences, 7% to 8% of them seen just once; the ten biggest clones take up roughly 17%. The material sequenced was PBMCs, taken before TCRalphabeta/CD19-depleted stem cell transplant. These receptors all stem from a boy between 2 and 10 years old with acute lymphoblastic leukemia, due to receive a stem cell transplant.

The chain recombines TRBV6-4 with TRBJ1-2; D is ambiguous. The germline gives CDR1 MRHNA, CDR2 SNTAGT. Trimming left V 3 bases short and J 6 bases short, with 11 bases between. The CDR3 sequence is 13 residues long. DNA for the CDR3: TGTGCCAGCAGTGATAGAGATTTTGATGGCTACACCTTC. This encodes CASSDRDFDGYTF.

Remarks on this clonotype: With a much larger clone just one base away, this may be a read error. The CDR3 region has the DNA TGTGCCAGCAGCGCCGGGGGTCCCACCTACGAGCAGTACTTC. It is translated as CASSAGGPTYEQYF. The chain combines TRBV9 with TRBJ2-7; D may be TRBD2 (6 bases). With 3 bases removed from V and 2 bases from J, the gap between germline ends came to 12 bases. CDR1 and CDR2 from the germline V gene are SGDLS and YYNGEE. The CDR3 totals 14 residues.

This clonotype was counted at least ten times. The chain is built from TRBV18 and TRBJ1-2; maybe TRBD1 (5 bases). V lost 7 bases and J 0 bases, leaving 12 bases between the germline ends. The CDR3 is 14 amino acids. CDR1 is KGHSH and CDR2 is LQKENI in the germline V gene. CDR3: CASFAGRPNYGYTF. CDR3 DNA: TGTGCCAGCTTCGCAGGGAGGCCTAACTATGGCTACACCTTC.

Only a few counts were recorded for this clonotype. The CDR3 nucleotides are TGTGCCAGCACCGGGCCCCCGGTTTCCTACGAGCAGTACTTC. Its protein is CASTGPPVSYEQYF. The rearrangement joins TRBV11-2 to TRBJ2-7; D gene uncertain. The CDR3 is 14 residues long. CDR1 is SGHAT and CDR2 is FQNNGV in the germline V gene. The germline V and J ends were trimmed by 7 bases and 1 base, with 14 bases remaining between them.